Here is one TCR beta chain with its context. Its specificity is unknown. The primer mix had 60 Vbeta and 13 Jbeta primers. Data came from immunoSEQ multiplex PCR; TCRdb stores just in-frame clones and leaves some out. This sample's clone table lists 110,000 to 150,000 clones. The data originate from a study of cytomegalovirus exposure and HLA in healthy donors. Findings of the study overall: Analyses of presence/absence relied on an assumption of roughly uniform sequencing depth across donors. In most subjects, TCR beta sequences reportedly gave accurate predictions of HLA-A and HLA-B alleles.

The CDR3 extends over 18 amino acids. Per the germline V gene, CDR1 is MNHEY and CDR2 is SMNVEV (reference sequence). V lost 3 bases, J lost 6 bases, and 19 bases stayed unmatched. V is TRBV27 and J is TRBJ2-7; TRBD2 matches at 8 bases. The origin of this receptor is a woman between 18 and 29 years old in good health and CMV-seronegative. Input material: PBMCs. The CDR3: CASSFHLPGRAPGGEQYF. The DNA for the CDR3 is TGTGCCAGCAGTTTCCACCTCCCCGGGAGGGCTCCGGGGGGCGAGCAGTACTTC.